Below are 12 T cell receptor beta chains sequenced from a single sample in a study of blood T cell repertoires in COVID-19. Measured with immunoSEQ multiplex PCR; TCRdb has only the in-frame clones, and not every one. This sample has 70,000 or so clones, with roughly 91% found just once. Sequencing was carried out using peripheral blood. The receptors come from a human donor in a cohort sampled during active COVID-19.

This chain connects TRBV1 to TRBJ1-1; TRBD1, the table's D call, lacks a check against the DNA. TRBV1 has pseudogene status. This CDR3 has 14 amino acids. The CDR3 region has the DNA TGCACCAGCAATTCTGACAGGAGGAACACTGAAGCTTTCTTT. This sequence encodes CTSNSDRRNTEAFF.

CDR3 sequence (DNA): TGTGCCAGCAAACAGGGCGCAACTAATGAAAAACTGTTTTTT. It encodes CASKQGATNEKLFF. This rearrangement joins TRBV7-2 to TRBJ1-4; D might be TRBD1 (6 bases). Germline V gene lookup returns CDR1 SGHTA and CDR2 FQGNSA. This CDR3 has 14 amino acids. V was trimmed by 7 bases and J by 0 bases, leaving 9 bases between them.

The gene calls are TRBV4-1 and TRBJ2-1, with 12 bases that match TRBD2. V lost 2 bases, J lost 0 bases, and 11 bases stayed unmatched. Germline CDR1 and CDR2: MGHRA and YSYEKL. This CDR3 has 20 residues. The CDR3 sequence: CASSQLGLAGRGDSYNEQFF. The DNA of the CDR3 is TGCGCCAGCAGCCAACTGGGACTAGCGGGCCGGGGGGACTCCTACAATGAGCAGTTCTTC.

The chain combines TRBV29-1 with TRBJ1-1; D is possibly TRBD1 (5 bases). The CDR3 has 13 residues. Deletions cut 0 bases from V and 5 bases from J, with 10 bases between. Looked up from germline, CDR1 is SQVTM and CDR2 is ANQGSEA. The CDR3 coding sequence is TGCAGCGTTGAAGAGCAGGGAGGAACTGAAGCTTTCTTT. Translating gives CSVEEQGGTEAFF.

The chain has TRBV28 and TRBJ1-5; the match to TRBD1 covers 9 bases. Germline values: CDR1 MDHEN, CDR2 SYDVKM. V shed 5 bases, J shed 7 bases, and the junction held 6 bases outside the gene matches. The CDR3 is 14 amino acids. The CDR3 sequence is CASSTGGEGQPQHF. CDR3 nucleotide sequence: TGTGCCAGCAGTACAGGGGGCGAGGGACAGCCCCAGCATTTT.

This clone has only one observation. The chain is built from TRBV27 and TRBJ1-1, with a possible D match to TRBD1 (6 bases). The CDR3 totals 15 residues. The germline CDR1 and CDR2 sequences are MNHEY and SMNVEV (reference sequence). Trimming pared 6 bases from V and 1 base from J, leaving 15 bases between. This chain's CDR3 is CASRGPGVRNTEAFF. The CDR3 coding sequence is TGTGCCAGCAGAGGACCAGGGGTTAGGAACACTGAAGCTTTCTTT.

In DNA, the CDR3 is TGTGCCAGCAGTGAATATAATGGCTACACCTTC. Its translation is CASSEYNGYTF. V usage is TRBV6-1 and J usage is TRBJ1-2; no clear D gene. The CDR3 contains 11 residues. The germline V gene has CDR1 MNHNS and CDR2 SASEGT. V lost 2 bases and J lost 6, with 4 bases in between.

Written as DNA, the CDR3 is TGTGCCAGCAGTTTAGGGAGTTATACAAATGAGCAGTTCTTC. It is translated as CASSLGSYTNEQFF. This sequence joins TRBV28 and TRBJ2-1; D perhaps matches TRBD2 (5 bases). Deletions cut 2 bases from V and 7 bases from J, with 12 bases between. The CDR3 runs 14 residues. Germline V CDR1 and CDR2: MDHEN, SYDVKM.

The rearrangement joins TRBV20-1 to TRBJ2-5, with TRBD2 matching 8 bases. The V segment lost 6 bases and the J segment 2 bases; nucleotides outside the gene matches: 8. CDR1 is DFQATT and CDR2 is SNEGSKA in the germline V gene (reference sequence). This CDR3 has 14 residues. The CDR3 spells CSASGLAGQETQYF. CDR3 bases: TGCAGTGCGAGTGGGCTAGCGGGTCAAGAGACCCAGTACTTC.

This rearrangement joins TRBV5-4 to TRBJ2-1; D unclear. V was clipped by 0 bases and J by 0 bases, with 10 bases between them. The CDR3 totals 16 residues. CDR1 and CDR2 (germline): SGHNT, YYREEE (reference sequence). The CDR3, as DNA: TGTGCCAGCAGCTTGGGCTCCGCCAGCTCCTACAATGAGCAGTTCTTC. Encoded protein: CASSLGSASSYNEQFF.

This rearrangement joins TRBV3-1 (or the pseudogene TRBV3-2) to TRBJ1-1, with a possible D match to TRBD1 (5 bases). The CDR3 is made up of 12 amino acids. Trimming removed 6 bases at V and 7 bases at J, with 12 bases between. The V gene's germline CDR1 is LGHDT and CDR2 YNNKEL (reference sequence). CDR3 loop: CASRAYDSEAFF. The CDR3 coding sequence is TGTGCCAGCAGAGCTTACGACAGTGAAGCTTTCTTT.

This clone appeared a few times. The chain uses TRBV19 and TRBJ2-7; 8 nucleotides agree with TRBD1. Germline V gene lookup returns CDR1 LNHDA and CDR2 SQIVND (reference sequence). The CDR3 spans 14 residues. V lost 4 bases, J lost 4 bases, and 6 bases stayed unmatched. DNA for the CDR3: TGTGCCAGTAGTACCGGACAGGGCCTTTACGAGCAGTACTTC. Translation: CASSTGQGLYEQYF.